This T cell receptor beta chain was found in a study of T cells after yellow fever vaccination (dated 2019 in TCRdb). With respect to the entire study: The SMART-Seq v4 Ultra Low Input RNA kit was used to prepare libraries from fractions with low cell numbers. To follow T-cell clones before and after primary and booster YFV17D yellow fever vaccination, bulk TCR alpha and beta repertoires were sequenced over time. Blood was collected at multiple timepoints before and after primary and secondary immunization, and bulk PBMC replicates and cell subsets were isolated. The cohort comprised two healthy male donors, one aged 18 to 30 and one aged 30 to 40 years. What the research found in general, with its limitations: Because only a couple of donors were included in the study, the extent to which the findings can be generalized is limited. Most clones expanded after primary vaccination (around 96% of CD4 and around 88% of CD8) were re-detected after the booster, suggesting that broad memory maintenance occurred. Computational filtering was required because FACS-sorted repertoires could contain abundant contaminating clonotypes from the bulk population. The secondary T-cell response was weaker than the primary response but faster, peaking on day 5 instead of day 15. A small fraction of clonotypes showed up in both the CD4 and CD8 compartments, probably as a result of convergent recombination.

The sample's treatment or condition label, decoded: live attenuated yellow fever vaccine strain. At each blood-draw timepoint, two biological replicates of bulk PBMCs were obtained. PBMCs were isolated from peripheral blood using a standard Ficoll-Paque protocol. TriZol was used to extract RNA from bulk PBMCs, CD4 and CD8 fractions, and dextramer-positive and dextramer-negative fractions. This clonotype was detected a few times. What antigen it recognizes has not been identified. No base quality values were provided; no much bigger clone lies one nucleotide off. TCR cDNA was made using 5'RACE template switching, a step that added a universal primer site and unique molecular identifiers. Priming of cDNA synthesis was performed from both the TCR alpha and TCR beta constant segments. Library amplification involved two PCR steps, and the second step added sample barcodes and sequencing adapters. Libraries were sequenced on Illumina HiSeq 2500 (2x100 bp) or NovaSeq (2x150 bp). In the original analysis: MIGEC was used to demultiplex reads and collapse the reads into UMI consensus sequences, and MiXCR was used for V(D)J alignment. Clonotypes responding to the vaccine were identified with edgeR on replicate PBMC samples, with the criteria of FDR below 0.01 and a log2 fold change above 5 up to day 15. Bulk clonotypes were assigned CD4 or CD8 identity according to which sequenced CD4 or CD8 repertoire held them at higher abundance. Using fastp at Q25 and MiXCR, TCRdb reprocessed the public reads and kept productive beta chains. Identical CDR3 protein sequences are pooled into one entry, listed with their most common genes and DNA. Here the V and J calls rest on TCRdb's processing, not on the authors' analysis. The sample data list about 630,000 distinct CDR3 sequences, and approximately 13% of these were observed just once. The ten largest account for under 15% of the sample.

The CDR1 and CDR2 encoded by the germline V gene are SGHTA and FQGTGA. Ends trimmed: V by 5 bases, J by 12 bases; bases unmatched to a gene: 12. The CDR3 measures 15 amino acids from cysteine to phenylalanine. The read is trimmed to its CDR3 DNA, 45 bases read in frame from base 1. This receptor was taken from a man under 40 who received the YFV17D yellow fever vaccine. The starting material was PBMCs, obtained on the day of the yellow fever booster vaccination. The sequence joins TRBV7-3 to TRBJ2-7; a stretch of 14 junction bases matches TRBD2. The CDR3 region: CASSLEGLAGAPRYF. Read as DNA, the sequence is TGTGCCAGCAGCCTAGAGGGACTAGCGGGAGCCCCGAGGTACTTC.